These 32 T cell receptor beta chains were sequenced from one sample in a study of shared clonotypes between healthy human individuals. Clones were sequenced by immunoSEQ multiplex PCR, and TCRdb holds only the in-frame ones, with some missing. The table lists some 470,000 clones, 76% of them singletons. The sequenced sample was PBMCs. These receptors were obtained from a woman aged 40 to 49 in good health. Some clones in this sample may be carry-over from other donors' samples.

CDR3 in DNA: TGCGCCAGCAGCATTACAGCGTTTACCTACGAGCAGTACTTC. As protein: CASSITAFTYEQYF. V usage is TRBV5-1 and J usage is TRBJ2-7; D is uncertain. The CDR3 is 14 residues long. CDR1 SGHRS and CDR2 YFSETQ come from the germline V gene. With 4 bases removed from V and 2 bases from J, the gap between germline ends came to 13 bases.

The genes are TRBV5-4 and TRBJ2-5; TRBD1 aligns across 7 bases. The CDR3 is 15 residues long. The ends lost 4 bases at V and 2 bases at J; junction bases unmatched: 8. Per germline, CDR1 SGHNT and CDR2 YYREEE (reference sequence). The CDR3 bases are TGTGCCAGCAGCCCGACAGGGAACCGTCAAGAGACCCAGTACTTC. The encoded protein is CASSPTGNRQETQYF.

This clone appeared a few times. The chain is built from TRBV28 and TRBJ1-2, with D tentatively TRBD1 (5 bases). Per germline, CDR1 MDHEN and CDR2 SYDVKM. Trimming shortened V by 5 bases and J by 8 bases, and 12 bases separated the two germline ends. The CDR3 totals 12 residues. For the CDR3, the DNA is TGTGCCAGCAGTCAGGGCTTATGGGGCTACACCTTC. Translating it yields CASSQGLWGYTF.

The chain is built from TRBV19 and TRBJ1-5, with 9 bases aligning to TRBD1. In germline, CDR1 is LNHDA, CDR2 SQIVND (reference sequence). V was clipped by 5 bases and J by 3 bases; unmatched bases: 5. The CDR3 runs to 15 residues. This CDR3 reads CASSDRDRANQPQHF. The CDR3 bases are TGTGCCAGTAGTGACCGGGACAGGGCCAATCAGCCCCAGCATTTT. Supplemented by reference TRBV19 and TRBJ1-5, the full variable domain reads DGGITQSPKYLFRKEGQNVTLSCEQNLNHDAMYWYRQDPGQGLRLIYYSQIVNDFQKGDIAEGYSVSREKKESFPLTVTSAQKNPTAFYLCASSDRDRANQPQHFGDGTRLSIL.

V and J are TRBV18 and TRBJ2-1; the match to TRBD2 covers 7 bases. V dropped 5 bases and J dropped 3; count of bases not matched to a gene: 10. The length of the CDR3 is 16 residues. CDR1 is KGHSH and CDR2 is LQKENI in the germline V gene. CDR3 DNA sequence: TGTGCCAGCTCAGCTCGAAACCGGGGGGACTACAATGAGCAGTTCTTC. Translated, it gives CASSARNRGDYNEQFF.

This clone occurred once. The chain has TRBV11-3 and TRBJ2-3; 7 positions match TRBD2. CDR1 is SGHNT, CDR2 YENEEA, per germline. The CDR3 consists of 15 residues. The J segment lost 4 bases and the V segment lost 3 bases, leaving 7 bases of the junction unmatched. CDR3 nucleotide sequence: TGTGCCAGCAGCTTCGGCGGGAGAGGGCCAGATACGCAGTATTTT. It encodes CASSFGGRGPDTQYF.

This clone has only a few counts. CDR3 sequence: CASSATGPSTEAFF. The CDR3 region has the DNA TGTGCCAGCAGTGCGACAGGTCCCTCCACTGAAGCTTTCTTT. The chain carries TRBV2 and TRBJ1-1; D may be TRBD1 (6 bases). V was trimmed by 4 bases and J by 4 bases, leaving 13 bases between them. The germline gives CDR1 SNHLY, CDR2 FYNNEI. The CDR3 runs 14 residues.

The rearrangement links TRBV10-3 to TRBJ2-2, with TRBD2 matching over 8 bases. The germline gives CDR1 ENHRY, CDR2 SYGVKD. The CDR3 loop spans 15 amino acids. The ends lost 10 bases at V and 4 bases at J; junction bases unmatched: 11. CDR3 region: CATSGGVVGTGELFF. CDR3 DNA: TGTGCCACCTCGGGAGGGGTCGTGGGCACCGGGGAGCTGTTTTTT.

Notes on this clone: Since a much larger clone is just one base distant, this may be a read error. Other DNA sequences in this specimen translate into the identical CDR3. This sequence joins TRBV29-1 and TRBJ2-1, with 7 bases lining up with TRBD2. The CDR3 extends over 16 amino acids. Per the germline V gene, CDR1 is SQVTM and CDR2 is ANQGSEA. This CDR3 is CSVEDFVAGVNNEQFF. CDR3 bases: TGTAGCGTTGAAGATTTTGTGGCGGGAGTGAACAATGAGCAGTTCTTC.

The V and J genes are TRBV27 and TRBJ2-7; D call uncertain. With 10 bases removed from V and 3 bases from J, the gap between germline ends came to 16 bases. Germline V gene lookup returns CDR1 MNHEY and CDR2 SMNVEV (reference sequence). The CDR3 runs to 13 residues. The CDR3 spells CATQARLGYEQYF. DNA of the CDR3: TGTGCCACCCAGGCCCGGTTGGGCTACGAGCAGTACTTC.

Remarks on this clone: A far larger clone is off by one base, so a read error is likely. This chain uses TRBV28 with TRBJ1-5; D not certain. Germline CDR1 MDHEN, CDR2 SYDVKM. This CDR3 region has 12 residues. CDR3 bases: TGTGCCAACAGTGATACTCATCAGCCCCAGCATTTT. Protein product: CANSDTHQPQHF.

The V call is TRBV27, the J call TRBJ2-2, with a tentative D call TRBD2 (5 bases). Germline assignment: CDR1 MNHEY and CDR2 SMNVEV (reference sequence). This CDR3 has 18 amino acids. V lost 0 bases and J lost 4, with 18 bases in between. For the CDR3, the DNA is TGTGCCAGCAGTTTATCGGACGGCAGTCCTAGCAGCACCGGGGAGCTGTTTTTT. Protein: CASSLSDGSPSSTGELFF.

This clone was seen only a few times. The chain combines TRBV13 with TRBJ1-2; D gene uncertain. Trimming pared 0 bases from V and 4 bases from J, leaving 6 bases between. Germline-derived CDR1 and CDR2 are PRHDT and FYEKMQ (reference sequence). The CDR3 sequence is 13 residues long. CDR3 region: CASSLGHRYGYTF. Here the CDR3 DNA reads TGTGCCAGCAGCTTAGGGCACCGCTATGGCTACACCTTC.

This clone occurred many times. The chain carries TRBV18 and TRBJ2-7; TRBD2 matches 9 bases. Germline lookup yields CDR1 KGHSH and CDR2 LQKENI. V shed 3 bases and J 2 bases; nucleotides not matched to a gene: 8. CDR3 length: 16 residues. CDR3 nucleotides: TGTGCCAGCTCACCGAGTGGAGCGGGAGGTGCCTACGAGCAGTACTTC. Protein sequence: CASSPSGAGGAYEQYF.

In this sample, this clone turned up once. This rearrangement joins TRBV7-2 to TRBJ2-5; 14 bases agree with TRBD2. The DNA end is a closer match to TRBJ2-7, so the J assignment may be wrong. Germline CDR1 and CDR2: SGHTA and FQGNSA. CDR3 length equals 16 residues. DNA of the CDR3: TGTGCCAGCAGCTCCTCGGGACTAGCGGGAGTCTACGAGCAGTACTTC. Residues: CASSSSGLAGVYEQYF.

Remarks on this clone: Other DNA sequences in this sample translate to the same CDR3. The CDR3 reads CASSTPGLENIQYF. The DNA for the CDR3 is TGTGCCAGTAGTACCCCAGGACTGGAAAACATTCAGTACTTC. This chain joins TRBV19 and TRBJ2-4, with D perhaps matching TRBD2 (5 bases). V lost 4 bases to trimming and J lost 5 bases, with 12 bases between them. The germline V gene encodes CDR1 LNHDA and CDR2 SQIVND (reference sequence). This CDR3 has 14 amino acids. Together with reference TRBV19 and TRBJ2-4, the CDR3 gives the full variable domain: DGGITQSPKYLFRKEGQNVTLSCEQNLNHDAMYWYRQDPGQGLRLIYYSQIVNDFQKGDIAEGYSVSREKKESFPLTVTSAQKNPTAFYLCASSTPGLENIQYFGAGTRLSVL.

The genes are TRBV14 and TRBJ2-1; TRBD2 matches 10 bases. The CDR3 totals 17 residues. V gave up 6 bases and J gave up 1 base; unmatched junction bases: 9. The V gene's germline CDR1 is SGHDN and CDR2 FVKESK. The CDR3 DNA is TGTGCCAGCAGACCGACTAGCGGGCGTTCGTCCTACAATGAGCAGTTCTTC. Amino acid sequence: CASRPTSGRSSYNEQFF.

J is TRBJ2-3 and V is TRBV11-2; D is possibly TRBD2 (5 bases). V dropped 3 bases and J dropped 4 bases, with 11 bases sitting between them. CDR3 length: 14 amino acids. Looked up from germline, CDR1 is SGHAT and CDR2 is FQNNGV. CDR3 residues: CASSFLGSSDTQYF. Written as DNA, the CDR3 is TGTGCCAGCAGCTTTCTGGGGAGCTCAGATACGCAGTATTTT.

The V call is TRBV6-6, the J call TRBJ1-1; weak D call: TRBD1 (5 bases). V dropped 8 bases and J dropped 5 bases, with 21 bases sitting between them. CDR3 length: 15 residues. CDR1 is MNHNY and CDR2 is SVGAGI in the germline V gene (reference sequence). The CDR3: CASETQSRTRTEAFF. CDR3 coding DNA: TGTGCCAGCGAGACGCAAAGTCGGACAAGGACTGAAGCTTTCTTT.

J is TRBJ1-6 and V is TRBV30; 9 positions agree with TRBD1. With 7 bases clipped from V and 10 bases from J, the junction kept 5 bases outside the gene matches. The germline V gene encodes CDR1 GTSNPN and CDR2 SVGIG (reference sequence). This CDR3 comprises 12 residues. CDR3 protein: CAYRQGESPLHF. CDR3 DNA sequence: TGTGCCTACAGACAGGGGGAATCACCCCTCCACTTT.

This clone appeared once. The genes are TRBV29-1 and TRBJ2-5; TRBD2 might be the D (5 bases). Trimming took off 6 bases at V and 4 bases at J, with 12 bases between the two ends. Looked up from germline, CDR1 is SQVTM and CDR2 is ANQGSEA. This CDR3 spans 12 amino acids. CDR3 in DNA: TGCAGCGTAGTTATTCGGGGAGAGACCCAGTACTTC. Translated, it gives CSVVIRGETQYF.

The rearrangement joins TRBV21-1 to TRBJ2-1; no check of the table's D call, TRBD2, against the DNA was made. TRBV21-1 is classified as a pseudogene. This CDR3 contains 18 residues. The CDR3 here is CASSNPALSGLGFNEQFF. The CDR3 coding sequence is TGTGCCAGCAGCAACCCCGCATTGTCAGGACTAGGGTTCAATGAGCAGTTCTTC.

This rearrangement joins TRBV4-2 to TRBJ2-7; 10 nucleotides align to TRBD2. Losses at the gene ends were 3 bases for V and 2 bases for J; bases not matched to a gene: 4. Germline V gene sequence: CDR1 LGHNA, CDR2 YNFKEQ. The length of the CDR3 is 15 residues. The CDR3 bases are TGTGCCAGCAGCCAGACCGGGACTAGCGCCTACGAGCAGTACTTC. Translation: CASSQTGTSAYEQYF.

In this sample, this clone turned up a few times. The genes are TRBV10-2 and TRBJ2-1; D not resolved. The CDR3 runs 11 residues. Germline V gene sequence: CDR1 WSHSY, CDR2 SAAADI. Deletions cut 7 bases from V and 9 bases from J, with 10 bases between. As DNA, the CDR3 is TGCGCCAGCACCGGCTCCGCTGAGCAGTTCTTC. Translated, it gives CASTGSAEQFF.

This clone showed up just a few times. The chain carries TRBV29-1 and TRBJ2-7; D call uncertain. Trimming took off 3 bases at V and 1 base at J, with 10 bases between the two ends. The CDR3 has 13 residues. Germline V lookup: CDR1 SQVTM, CDR2 ANQGSEA. The CDR3 spells CSVERTDSYEQYF. As DNA, the CDR3 is TGCAGCGTTGAGCGGACGGATTCCTACGAGCAGTACTTC.

The chain carries TRBV30 and TRBJ2-5; 7 bases are shared with TRBD1. In germline, CDR1 is GTSNPN, CDR2 SVGIG (reference sequence). The CDR3 has 14 residues. V shed 4 bases and J 1 base; nucleotides not matched to a gene: 6. Here the CDR3 reads CAWNPGGVQETQYF. The CDR3 nucleotides are TGTGCCTGGAACCCAGGGGGAGTCCAAGAGACCCAGTACTTC.

The V and J genes are TRBV29-1 and TRBJ2-6; D unclear. With 1 base removed from V and 0 bases from J, the gap between germline ends came to 10 bases. Germline CDR1 and CDR2: SQVTM and ANQGSEA. The CDR3 runs to 16 residues. The CDR3 DNA sequence: TGCAGCGTTGAAGCCCGCTCCAGCTCTGGGGCCAACGTCCTGACTTTC. Encoded protein: CSVEARSSSGANVLTF. Filled out from reference TRBV29-1 and TRBJ2-6, the complete variable domain reads SAVISQKPSRDICQRGTSLTIQCQVDSQVTMMFWYRQQPGQSLTLIATANQGSEATYESGFVIDKFPISRPNLTFSTLTVSNMSPEDSSIYLCSVEARSSSGANVLTFGAGSRLTVL.

The genes are TRBV29-1 and TRBJ2-5; unclear D gene. The germline gives CDR1 SQVTM, CDR2 ANQGSEA. Trimming stripped 6 bases from V and 3 bases from J, with 5 bases between. The CDR3 is made up of 10 amino acids. The DNA for the CDR3 is TGCAGCGTGTCAGAAGAGACCCAGTACTTC. Translated, it gives CSVSEETQYF.

Points on this clone: At one of its ends the junction is not consistent with the germline gene, which may arise from a read error. The chain carries TRBV4-1 and TRBJ1-1; D may be TRBD1 (5 bases). The V gene's germline CDR1 is MGHRA and CDR2 YSYEKL. This CDR3 has 14 amino acids. In nucleotides, the CDR3 is TGCGCCAGCAGCCAAGGACAGTTGAACCCTGAAGCTTTCTTT. The encoded protein is CASSQGQLNPEAFF.

The V and J genes are TRBV29-1 and TRBJ2-5; a possible D gene is TRBD2 (6 bases). The J call may be mistaken, given a closer DNA end match to TRBJ2-7. Germline lookup yields CDR1 SQVTM and CDR2 ANQGSEA. This CDR3 has 14 amino acids. The CDR3 sequence: CSVLPGGISYEQYF. The CDR3 bases are TGCAGCGTTCTTCCCGGCGGGATCTCCTACGAGCAGTACTTC.

This clone was seen a few times. This rearrangement joins TRBV27 to TRBJ2-7, with D perhaps TRBD1 (5 bases). Trimming shortened V by 4 bases and J by 3 bases, and 10 bases separated the two germline ends. The CDR3 has 13 residues. From germline, CDR1 is MNHEY and CDR2 SMNVEV (reference sequence). CDR3 protein: CASSSPTDYEQYF. The DNA for the CDR3 is TGTGCCAGCAGTTCCCCGACAGACTACGAGCAGTACTTC.

A single count supports this clone. The chain joins TRBV5-1 to TRBJ1-3; TRBD1 aligns across 9 bases. J was trimmed by 4 bases and V by 4 bases; bases with no gene match: 6. The CDR3 loop spans 15 amino acids. Germline CDR1 is SGHRS and CDR2 is YFSETQ. The CDR3 sequence: CASSVQGAGGNTIYF. The CDR3 region has the DNA TGCGCCAGCAGCGTACAGGGGGCAGGAGGAAACACCATATATTTT. The full variable domain, in which reference TRBV5-1 and TRBJ1-3 provide the parts outside the CDR3, is KAGVTQTPRYLIKTRGQQVTLSCSPISGHRSVSWYQQTPGQGLQFLFEYFSETQRNKGNFPGRFSGRQFSNSRSEMNVSTLELGDSALYLCASSVQGAGGNTIYFGEGSWLTVV.